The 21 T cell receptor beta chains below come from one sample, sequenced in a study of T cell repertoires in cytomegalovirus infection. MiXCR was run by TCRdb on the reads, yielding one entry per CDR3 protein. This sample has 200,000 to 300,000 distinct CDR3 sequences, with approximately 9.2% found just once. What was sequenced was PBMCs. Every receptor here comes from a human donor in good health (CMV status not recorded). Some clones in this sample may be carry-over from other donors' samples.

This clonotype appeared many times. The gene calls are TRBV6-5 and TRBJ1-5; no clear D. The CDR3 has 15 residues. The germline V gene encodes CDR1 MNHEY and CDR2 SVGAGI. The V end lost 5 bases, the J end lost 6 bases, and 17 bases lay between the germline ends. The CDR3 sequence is CASSNPTGRSQPQHF. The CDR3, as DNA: TGTGCCAGCAGTAACCCGACCGGGAGGAGTCAGCCCCAGCATTTT.

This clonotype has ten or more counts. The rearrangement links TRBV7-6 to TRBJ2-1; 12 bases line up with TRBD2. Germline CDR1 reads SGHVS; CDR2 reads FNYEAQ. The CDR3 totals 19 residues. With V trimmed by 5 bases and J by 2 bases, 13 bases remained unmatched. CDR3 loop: CASSRMSSGGAKTYNEQFF. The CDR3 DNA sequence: TGTGCCAGCAGCCGGATGTCTAGCGGGGGGGCCAAAACCTACAATGAGCAGTTCTTC.

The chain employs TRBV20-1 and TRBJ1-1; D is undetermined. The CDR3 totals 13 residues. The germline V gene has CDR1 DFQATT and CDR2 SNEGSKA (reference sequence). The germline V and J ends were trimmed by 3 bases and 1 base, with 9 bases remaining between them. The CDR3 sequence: CSASFRQNTEAFF. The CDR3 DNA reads TGCAGTGCTAGTTTTCGGCAGAACACTGAAGCTTTCTTT.

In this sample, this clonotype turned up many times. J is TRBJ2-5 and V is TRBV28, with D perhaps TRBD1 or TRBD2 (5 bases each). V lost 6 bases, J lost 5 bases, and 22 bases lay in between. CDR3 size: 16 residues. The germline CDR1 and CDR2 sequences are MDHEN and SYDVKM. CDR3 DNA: TGTGCCAGCAGCTCCGGGACCACGAACCTCCAGGAGACCCAGTACTTC. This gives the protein CASSSGTTNLQETQYF.

The CDR3, as DNA: TGCAGTGCTAGGGGGACAGGCCCCACTGAAGCTTTCTTT. Encoded protein: CSARGTGPTEAFF. J is TRBJ1-1 and V is TRBV20-1; 8 bases map to TRBD1. Germline V CDR1 and CDR2: DFQATT, SNEGSKA (reference sequence). The junction had 4 bases not matched to a gene; V was cut back by 3 bases and J by 4 bases. The CDR3 totals 13 residues.

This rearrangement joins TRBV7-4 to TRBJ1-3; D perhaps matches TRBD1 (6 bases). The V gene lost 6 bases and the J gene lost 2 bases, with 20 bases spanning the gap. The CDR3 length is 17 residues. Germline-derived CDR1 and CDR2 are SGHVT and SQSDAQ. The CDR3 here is CASRSAYRVGAGNTIYF. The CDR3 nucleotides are TGTGCCAGCAGATCCGCATACAGGGTCGGGGCTGGAAACACCATATATTTT.

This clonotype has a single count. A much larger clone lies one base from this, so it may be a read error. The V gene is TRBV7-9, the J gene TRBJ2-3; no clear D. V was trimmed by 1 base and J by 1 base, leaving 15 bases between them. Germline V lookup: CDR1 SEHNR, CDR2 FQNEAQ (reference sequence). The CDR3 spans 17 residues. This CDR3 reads CASSLEPAGLRTDTQYF. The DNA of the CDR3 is TGTGCCAGCAGCTTAGAGCCTGCAGGCCTTCGCACAGATACGCAGTATTTT.

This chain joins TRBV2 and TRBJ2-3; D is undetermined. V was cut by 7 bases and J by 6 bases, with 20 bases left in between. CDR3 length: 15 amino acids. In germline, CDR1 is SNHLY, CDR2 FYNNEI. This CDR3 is CASTRSTPQADTQYF. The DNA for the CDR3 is TGTGCCAGCACCCGCTCCACGCCGCAGGCGGATACGCAGTATTTT.

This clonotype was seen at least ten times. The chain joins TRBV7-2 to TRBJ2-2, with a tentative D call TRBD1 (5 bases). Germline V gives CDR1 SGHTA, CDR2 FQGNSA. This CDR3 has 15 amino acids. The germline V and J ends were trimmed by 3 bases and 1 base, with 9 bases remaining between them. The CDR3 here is CASSFSQGNTGELFF. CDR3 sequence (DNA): TGTGCCAGCAGCTTTAGTCAGGGGAACACCGGGGAGCTGTTTTTT.

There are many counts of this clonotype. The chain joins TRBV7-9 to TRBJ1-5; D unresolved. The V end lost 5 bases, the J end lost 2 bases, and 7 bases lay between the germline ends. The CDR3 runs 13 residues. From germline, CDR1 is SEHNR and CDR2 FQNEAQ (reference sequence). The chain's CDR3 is CASSPMGNQPQHF. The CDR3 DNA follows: TGTGCCAGCAGCCCGATGGGCAATCAGCCCCAGCATTTT.

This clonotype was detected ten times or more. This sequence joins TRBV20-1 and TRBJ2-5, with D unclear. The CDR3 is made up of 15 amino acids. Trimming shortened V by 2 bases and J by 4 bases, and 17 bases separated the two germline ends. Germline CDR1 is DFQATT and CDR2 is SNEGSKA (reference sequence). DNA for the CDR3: TGCAGTGCTAGATCGTTAATGACCGGGCGAGAGACCCAGTACTTC. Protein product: CSARSLMTGRETQYF.

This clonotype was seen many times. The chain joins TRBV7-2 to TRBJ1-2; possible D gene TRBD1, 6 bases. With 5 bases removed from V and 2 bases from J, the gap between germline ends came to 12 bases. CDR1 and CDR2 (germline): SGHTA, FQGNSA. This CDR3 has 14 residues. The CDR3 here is CASSPGGANYGYTF. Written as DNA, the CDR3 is TGTGCCAGCAGCCCTGGGGGCGCGAACTATGGCTACACCTTC.

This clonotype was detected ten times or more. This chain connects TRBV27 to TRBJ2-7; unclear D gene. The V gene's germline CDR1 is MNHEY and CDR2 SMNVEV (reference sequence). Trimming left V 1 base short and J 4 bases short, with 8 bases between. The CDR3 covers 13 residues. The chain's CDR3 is CASSLFPGYEQYF. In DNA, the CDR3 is TGTGCCAGCAGTTTATTCCCGGGTTACGAGCAGTACTTC.

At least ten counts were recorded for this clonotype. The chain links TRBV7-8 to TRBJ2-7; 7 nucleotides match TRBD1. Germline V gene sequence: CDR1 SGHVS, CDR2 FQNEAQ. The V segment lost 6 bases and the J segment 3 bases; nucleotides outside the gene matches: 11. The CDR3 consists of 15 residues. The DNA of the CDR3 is TGTGCCAGCAGACCCGGACGACAGGGTAACTACGAGCAGTACTTC. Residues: CASRPGRQGNYEQYF.

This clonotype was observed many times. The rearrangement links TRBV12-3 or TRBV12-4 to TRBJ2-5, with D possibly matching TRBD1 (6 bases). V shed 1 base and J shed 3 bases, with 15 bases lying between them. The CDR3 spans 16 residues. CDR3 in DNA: TGTGCCAGCAGTTTAGGTTTGGGGGCAGGGGAAGAGACCCAGTACTTC. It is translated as CASSLGLGAGEETQYF.

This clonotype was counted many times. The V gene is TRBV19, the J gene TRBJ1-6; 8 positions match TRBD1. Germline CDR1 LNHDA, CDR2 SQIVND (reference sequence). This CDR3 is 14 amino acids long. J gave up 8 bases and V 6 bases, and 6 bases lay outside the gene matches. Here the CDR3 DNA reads TGTGCCAGTAGATCACAGGGGGAATATTCACCCCTCCACTTT. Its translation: CASRSQGEYSPLHF.

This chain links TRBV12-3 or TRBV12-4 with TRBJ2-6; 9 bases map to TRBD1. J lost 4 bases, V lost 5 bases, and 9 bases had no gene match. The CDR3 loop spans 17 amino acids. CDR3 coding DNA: TGTGCCAGCAGTACCGGGACAGGGTCTTCGGGGGCCAACGTCCTGACTTTC. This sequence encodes CASSTGTGSSGANVLTF.

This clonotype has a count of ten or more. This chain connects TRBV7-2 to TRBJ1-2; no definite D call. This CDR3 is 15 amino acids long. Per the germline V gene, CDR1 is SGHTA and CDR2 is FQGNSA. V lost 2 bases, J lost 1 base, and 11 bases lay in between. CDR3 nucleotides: TGTGCCAGCAGCTTATGGGCGGGGATTAACTATGGCTACACCTTC. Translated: CASSLWAGINYGYTF.

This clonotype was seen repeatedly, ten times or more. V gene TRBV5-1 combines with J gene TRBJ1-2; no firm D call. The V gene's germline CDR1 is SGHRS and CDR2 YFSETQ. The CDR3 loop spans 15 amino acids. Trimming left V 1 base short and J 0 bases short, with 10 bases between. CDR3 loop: CASSLSPGSNYGYTF. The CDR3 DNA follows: TGCGCCAGCAGCTTGTCTCCGGGATCTAACTATGGCTACACCTTC.

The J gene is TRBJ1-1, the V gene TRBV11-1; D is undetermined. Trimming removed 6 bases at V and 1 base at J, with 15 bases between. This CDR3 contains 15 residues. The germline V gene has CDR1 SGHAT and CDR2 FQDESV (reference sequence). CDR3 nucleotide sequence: TGTGCCAGCAGTATTTTAGGGCAGAGGAACACTGAAGCTTTCTTT. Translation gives CASSILGQRNTEAFF.

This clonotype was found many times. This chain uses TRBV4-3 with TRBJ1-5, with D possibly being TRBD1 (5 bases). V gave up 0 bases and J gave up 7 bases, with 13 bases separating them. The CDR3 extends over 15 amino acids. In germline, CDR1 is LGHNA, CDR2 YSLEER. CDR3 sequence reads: CASSQDSGGVQPQHF. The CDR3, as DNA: TGCGCCAGCAGCCAAGATTCCGGGGGAGTCCAGCCCCAGCATTTT.